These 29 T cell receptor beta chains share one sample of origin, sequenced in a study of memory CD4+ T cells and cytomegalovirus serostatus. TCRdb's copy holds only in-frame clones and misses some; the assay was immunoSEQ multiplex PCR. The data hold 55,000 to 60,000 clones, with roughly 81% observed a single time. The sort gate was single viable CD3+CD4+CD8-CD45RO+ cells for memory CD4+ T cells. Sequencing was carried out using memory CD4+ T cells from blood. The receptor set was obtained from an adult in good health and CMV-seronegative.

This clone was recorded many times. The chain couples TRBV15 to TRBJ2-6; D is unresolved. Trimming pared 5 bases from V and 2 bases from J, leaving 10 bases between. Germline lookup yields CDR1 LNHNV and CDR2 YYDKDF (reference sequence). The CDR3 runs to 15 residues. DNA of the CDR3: TGTGCCACCAGCGGCCAATCTGCTGGGGCCAACGTCCTGACTTTC. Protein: CATSGQSAGANVLTF.

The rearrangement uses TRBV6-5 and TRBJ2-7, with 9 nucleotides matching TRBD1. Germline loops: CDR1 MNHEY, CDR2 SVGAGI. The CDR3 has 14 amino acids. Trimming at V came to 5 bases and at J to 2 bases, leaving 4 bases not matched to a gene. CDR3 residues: CASSQGDRAYEQYF. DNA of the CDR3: TGTGCCAGCAGTCAGGGGGACAGGGCCTACGAGCAGTACTTC.

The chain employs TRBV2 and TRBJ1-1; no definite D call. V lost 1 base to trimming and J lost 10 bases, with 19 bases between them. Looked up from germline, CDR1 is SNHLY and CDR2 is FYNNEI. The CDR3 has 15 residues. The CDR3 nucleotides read TGTGCCAGCAGTGAAGATCGGCGCAGGCCTGAGCGAGCTTTCTTT. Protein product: CASSEDRRRPERAFF.

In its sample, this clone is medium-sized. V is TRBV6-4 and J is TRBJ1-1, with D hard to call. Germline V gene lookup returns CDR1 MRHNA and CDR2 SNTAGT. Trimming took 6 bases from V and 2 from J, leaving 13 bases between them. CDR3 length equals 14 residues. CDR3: CASSPGGVNTEAFF. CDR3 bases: TGTGCCAGCAGCCCTGGTGGCGTCAACACTGAAGCTTTCTTT.

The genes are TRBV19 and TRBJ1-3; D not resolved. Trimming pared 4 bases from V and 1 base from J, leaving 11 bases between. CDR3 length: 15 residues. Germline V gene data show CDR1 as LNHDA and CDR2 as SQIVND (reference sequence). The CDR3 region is CASSSQSVSGNTIYF. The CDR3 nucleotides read TGTGCCAGTAGTAGTCAATCCGTTTCTGGAAACACCATATATTTT.

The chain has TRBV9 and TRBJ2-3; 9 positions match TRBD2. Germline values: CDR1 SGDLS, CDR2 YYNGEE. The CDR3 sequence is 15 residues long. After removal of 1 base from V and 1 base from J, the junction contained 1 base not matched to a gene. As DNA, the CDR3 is TGTGCCAGCAGCGTAATAGCGGGGGGCACAGATACGCAGTATTTT. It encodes CASSVIAGGTDTQYF.

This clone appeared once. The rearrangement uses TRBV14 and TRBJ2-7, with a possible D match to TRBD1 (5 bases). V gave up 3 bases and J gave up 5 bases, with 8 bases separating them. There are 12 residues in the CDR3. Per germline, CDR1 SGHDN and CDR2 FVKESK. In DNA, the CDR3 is TGTGCCAGCAGCCAGCAGGGTAACGAGCAGTACTTC. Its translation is CASSQQGNEQYF.

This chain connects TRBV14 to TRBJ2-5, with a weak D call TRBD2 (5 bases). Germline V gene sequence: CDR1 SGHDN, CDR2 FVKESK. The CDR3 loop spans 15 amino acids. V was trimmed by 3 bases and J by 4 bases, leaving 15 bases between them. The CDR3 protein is CASSHITSVRETQYF. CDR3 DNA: TGTGCCAGCAGCCATATAACTAGTGTACGAGAGACCCAGTACTTC. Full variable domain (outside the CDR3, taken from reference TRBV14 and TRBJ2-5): EAGVTQFPSHSVIEKGQTVTLRCDPISGHDNLYWYRRVMGKEIKFLLHFVKESKQDESGMPNNRFLAERTGGTYSTLKVQPAELEDSGVYFCASSHITSVRETQYFGPGTRLLVL.

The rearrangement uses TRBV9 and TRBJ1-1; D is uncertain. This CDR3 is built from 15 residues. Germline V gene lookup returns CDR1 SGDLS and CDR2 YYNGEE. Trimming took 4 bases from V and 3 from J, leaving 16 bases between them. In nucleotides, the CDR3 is TGTGCCAGCAGCTTAACGGACCTTTGGGACACTGAAGCTTTCTTT. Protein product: CASSLTDLWDTEAFF.

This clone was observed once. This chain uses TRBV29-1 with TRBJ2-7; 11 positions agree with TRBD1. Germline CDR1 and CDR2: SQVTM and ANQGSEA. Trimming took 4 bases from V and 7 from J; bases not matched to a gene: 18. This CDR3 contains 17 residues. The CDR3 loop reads CSVGEGQGVSRGMEQYF. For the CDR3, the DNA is TGCAGCGTTGGGGAGGGACAGGGGGTGTCTAGGGGGATGGAGCAGTACTTC.

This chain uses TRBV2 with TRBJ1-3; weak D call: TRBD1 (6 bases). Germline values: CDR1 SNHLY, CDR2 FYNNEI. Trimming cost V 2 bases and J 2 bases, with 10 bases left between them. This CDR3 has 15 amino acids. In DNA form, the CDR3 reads TGTGCCAGCAGTGAAAACAGGGAAGCTGGAAACACCATATATTTT. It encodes CASSENREAGNTIYF.

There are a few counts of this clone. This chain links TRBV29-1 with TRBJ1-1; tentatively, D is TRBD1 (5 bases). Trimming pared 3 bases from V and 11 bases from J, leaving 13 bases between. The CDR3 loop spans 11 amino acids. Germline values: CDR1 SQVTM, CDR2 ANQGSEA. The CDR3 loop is CSVDKGWGAFF. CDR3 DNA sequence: TGCAGCGTTGATAAGGGATGGGGGGCTTTCTTT.

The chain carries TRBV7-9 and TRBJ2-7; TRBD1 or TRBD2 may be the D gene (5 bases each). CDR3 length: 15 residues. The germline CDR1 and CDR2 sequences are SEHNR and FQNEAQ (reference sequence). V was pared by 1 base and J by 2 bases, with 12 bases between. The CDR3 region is CASSLGVGDPYEQYF. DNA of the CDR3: TGTGCCAGCAGCTTAGGGGTGGGGGACCCCTACGAGCAGTACTTC.

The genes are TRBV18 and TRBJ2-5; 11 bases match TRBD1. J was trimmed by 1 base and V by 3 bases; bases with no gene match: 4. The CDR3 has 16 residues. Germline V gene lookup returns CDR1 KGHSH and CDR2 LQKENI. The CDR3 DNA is TGTGCCAGCTCACCCGGGACAGGGGGGACCCAAGAGACCCAGTACTTC. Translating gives CASSPGTGGTQETQYF. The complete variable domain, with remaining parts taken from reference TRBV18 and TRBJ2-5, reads NAGVMQNPRHLVRRRGQEARLRCSPMKGHSHVYWYRQLPEEGLKFMVYLQKENIIDESGMPKERFSAEFPKEGPSILRIQQVVRGDSAAYFCASSPGTGGTQETQYFGPGTRLLVL.

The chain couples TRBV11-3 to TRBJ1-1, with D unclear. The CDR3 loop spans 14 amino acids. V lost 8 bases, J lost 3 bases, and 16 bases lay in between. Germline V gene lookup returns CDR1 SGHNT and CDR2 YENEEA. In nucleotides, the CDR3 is TGTGCCAGCGGGCGAGGTGGTTCTGACACTGAAGCTTTCTTT. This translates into CASGRGGSDTEAFF.

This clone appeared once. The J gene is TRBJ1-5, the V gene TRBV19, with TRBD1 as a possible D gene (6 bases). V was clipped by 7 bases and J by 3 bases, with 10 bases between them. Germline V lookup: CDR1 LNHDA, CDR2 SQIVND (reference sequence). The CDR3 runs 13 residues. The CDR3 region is CASTGQHNQPQHF. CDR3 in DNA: TGTGCCAGTACCGGACAGCACAATCAGCCCCAGCATTTT.

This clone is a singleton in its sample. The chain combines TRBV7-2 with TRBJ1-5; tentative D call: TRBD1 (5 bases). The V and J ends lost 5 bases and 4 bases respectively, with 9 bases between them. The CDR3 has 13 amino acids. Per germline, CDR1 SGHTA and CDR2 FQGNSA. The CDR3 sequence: CASSTGKNQPQHF. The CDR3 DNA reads TGTGCCAGCAGCACAGGAAAGAATCAGCCCCAGCATTTT.

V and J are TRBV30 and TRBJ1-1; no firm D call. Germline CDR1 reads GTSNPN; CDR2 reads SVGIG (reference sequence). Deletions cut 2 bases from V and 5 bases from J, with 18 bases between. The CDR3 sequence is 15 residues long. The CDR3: CAWSPLRRVETEAFF. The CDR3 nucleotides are TGTGCCTGGAGTCCCCTTCGGAGGGTGGAAACTGAAGCTTTCTTT. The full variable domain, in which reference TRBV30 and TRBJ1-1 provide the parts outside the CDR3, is SQTIHQWPATLVQPVGSPLSLECTVEGTSNPNLYWYRQAAGRGLQLLFYSVGIGQISSEVPQNLSASRPQDRQFILSSKKLLLSDSGFYLCAWSPLRRVETEAFFGQGTRLTVV.

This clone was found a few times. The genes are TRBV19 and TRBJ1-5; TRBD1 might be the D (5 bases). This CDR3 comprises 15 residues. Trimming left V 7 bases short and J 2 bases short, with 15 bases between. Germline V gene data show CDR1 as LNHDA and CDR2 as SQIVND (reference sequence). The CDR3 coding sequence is TGTGCCAGTACTTCTAGCGGGGGACGCAATCAGCCCCAGCATTTT. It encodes CASTSSGGRNQPQHF.

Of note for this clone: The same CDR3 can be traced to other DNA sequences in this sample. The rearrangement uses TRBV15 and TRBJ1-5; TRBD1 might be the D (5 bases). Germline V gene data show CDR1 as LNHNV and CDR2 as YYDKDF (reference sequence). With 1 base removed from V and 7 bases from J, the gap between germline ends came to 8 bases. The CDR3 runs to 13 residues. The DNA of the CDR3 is TGTGCCACCAGCAGAGGGGGCGAACAGCCCCAGCATTTT. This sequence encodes CATSRGGEQPQHF.

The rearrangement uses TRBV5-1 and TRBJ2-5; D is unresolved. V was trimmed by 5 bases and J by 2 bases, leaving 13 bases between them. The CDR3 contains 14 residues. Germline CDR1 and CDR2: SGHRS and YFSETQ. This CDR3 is CASRDESIQETQYF. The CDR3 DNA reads TGCGCCAGCAGGGACGAAAGCATTCAAGAGACCCAGTACTTC. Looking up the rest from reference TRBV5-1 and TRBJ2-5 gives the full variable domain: KAGVTQTPRYLIKTRGQQVTLSCSPISGHRSVSWYQQTPGQGLQFLFEYFSETQRNKGNFPGRFSGRQFSNSRSEMNVSTLELGDSALYLCASRDESIQETQYFGPGTRLLVL.

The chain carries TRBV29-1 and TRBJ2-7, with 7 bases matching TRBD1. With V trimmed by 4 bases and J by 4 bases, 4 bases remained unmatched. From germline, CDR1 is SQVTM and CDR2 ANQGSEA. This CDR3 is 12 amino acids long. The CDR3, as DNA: TGCAGCGTTGTGACAGGGACGTACGAGCAGTACTTC. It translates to CSVVTGTYEQYF.

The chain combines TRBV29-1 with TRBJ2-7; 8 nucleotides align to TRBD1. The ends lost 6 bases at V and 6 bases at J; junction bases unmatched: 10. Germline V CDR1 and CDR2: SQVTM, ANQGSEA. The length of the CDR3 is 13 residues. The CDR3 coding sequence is TGCAGCGTGGAAACGGACAGGGCCTCCGAGCAGTACTTC. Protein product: CSVETDRASEQYF.

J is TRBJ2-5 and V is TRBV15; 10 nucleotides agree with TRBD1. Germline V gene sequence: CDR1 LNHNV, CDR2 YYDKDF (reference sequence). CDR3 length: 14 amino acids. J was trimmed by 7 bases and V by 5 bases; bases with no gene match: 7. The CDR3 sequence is CATSERQGAMTQYF. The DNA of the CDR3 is TGTGCCACCAGCGAACGACAGGGGGCGATGACCCAGTACTTC.

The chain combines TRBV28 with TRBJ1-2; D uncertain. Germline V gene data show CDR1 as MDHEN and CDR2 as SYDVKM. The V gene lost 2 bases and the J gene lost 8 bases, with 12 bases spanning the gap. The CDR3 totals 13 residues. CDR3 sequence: CASSLHVGYGYTF. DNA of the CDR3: TGTGCCAGCAGTTTACACGTGGGGTACGGCTACACCTTC.

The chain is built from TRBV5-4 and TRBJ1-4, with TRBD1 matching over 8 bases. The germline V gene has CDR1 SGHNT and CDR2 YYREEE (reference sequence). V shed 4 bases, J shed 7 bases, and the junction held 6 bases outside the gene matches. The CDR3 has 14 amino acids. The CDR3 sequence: CASSLRGPVEKLFF. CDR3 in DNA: TGTGCCAGCAGCCTCAGGGGGCCCGTTGAAAAACTGTTTTTT. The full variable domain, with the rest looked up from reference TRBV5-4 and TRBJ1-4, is ETGVTQSPTHLIKTRGQQVTLRCSSQSGHNTVSWYQQALGQGPQFIFQYYREEENGRGNFPPRFSGLQFPNYSSELNVNALELDDSALYLCASSLRGPVEKLFFGSGTQLSVL.

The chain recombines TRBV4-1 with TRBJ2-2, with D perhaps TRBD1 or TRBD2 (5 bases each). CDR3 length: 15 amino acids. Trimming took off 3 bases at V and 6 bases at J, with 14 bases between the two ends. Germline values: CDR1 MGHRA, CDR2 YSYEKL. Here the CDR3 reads CASSQIGTAPGELFF. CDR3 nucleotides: TGCGCCAGCAGCCAGATCGGGACCGCTCCCGGGGAGCTGTTTTTT.

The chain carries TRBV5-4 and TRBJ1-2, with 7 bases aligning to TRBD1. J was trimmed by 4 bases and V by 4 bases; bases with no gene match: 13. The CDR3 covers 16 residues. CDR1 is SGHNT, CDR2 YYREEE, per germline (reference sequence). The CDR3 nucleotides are TGTGCCAGCAGCCCTAATCGGGGACAGTCCATCTATGGCTACACCTTC. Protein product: CASSPNRGQSIYGYTF.

DNA of the CDR3: TGCGCCAGCAGATCGGACAGACAGGGGTGGGTAGATACGCAGTATTTT. It codes for CASRSDRQGWVDTQYF. V and J are TRBV5-1 and TRBJ2-3, with 8 bases fitting TRBD1. The length of the CDR3 is 16 residues. J was trimmed by 5 bases and V by 5 bases; bases with no gene match: 13. Germline V gene lookup returns CDR1 SGHRS and CDR2 YFSETQ.